Below, one T cell receptor beta chain is given with its context. In the original analysis: From reference gene primer amplification, estimates of nucleated cell counts were derived. Sequenced by immunoSEQ multiplex PCR; TCRdb stores in-frame clones only, minus some. The V and J calls and clone size were taken over from that table, and D and trimming were inferred from the DNA. The data contain 130,000 or so clones, less than 90% of them singletons. This sample is drawn from a study of blood T cell repertoires in COVID-19. Study background: Acute and convalescent COVID-19 samples came from the United States, Italy and Spain. PBMCs, B-cell-depleted T cells, or T cells provided the cDNA or gDNA that made up the material.

The clonotype originates from a man aged 55-75 years with acute or convalescent COVID-19. Material for sequencing was peripheral blood.

The CDR3 spells CASSPRTASSYNSPLHF. CDR3 bases: TGTGCCAGCAGTCCCCGGACTGCCAGCTCCTATAATTCACCCCTCCACTTT. The chain links TRBV6-2 or TRBV6-3 to TRBJ1-6; D call uncertain. Germline CDR1 reads MNHEY; CDR2 reads SVGEGT. The CDR3 totals 17 residues. Between the trimmed V and J ends, which lost 5 bases and 0 bases, there was a span of 14 bases.